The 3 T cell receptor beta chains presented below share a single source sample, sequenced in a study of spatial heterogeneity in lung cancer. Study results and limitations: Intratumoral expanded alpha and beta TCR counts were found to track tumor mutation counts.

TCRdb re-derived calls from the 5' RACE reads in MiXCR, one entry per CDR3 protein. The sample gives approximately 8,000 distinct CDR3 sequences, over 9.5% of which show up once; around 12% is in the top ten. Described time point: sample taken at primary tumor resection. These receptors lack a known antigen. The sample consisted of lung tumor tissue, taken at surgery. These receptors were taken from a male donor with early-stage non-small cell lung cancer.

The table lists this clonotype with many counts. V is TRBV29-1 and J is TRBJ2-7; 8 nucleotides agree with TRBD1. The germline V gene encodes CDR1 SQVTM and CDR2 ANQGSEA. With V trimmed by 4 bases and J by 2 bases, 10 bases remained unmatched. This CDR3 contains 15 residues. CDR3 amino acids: CSVAGGTGVTYEQYF. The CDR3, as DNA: TGCAGCGTTGCCGGCGGGACAGGAGTCACCTACGAGCAGTACTTC.

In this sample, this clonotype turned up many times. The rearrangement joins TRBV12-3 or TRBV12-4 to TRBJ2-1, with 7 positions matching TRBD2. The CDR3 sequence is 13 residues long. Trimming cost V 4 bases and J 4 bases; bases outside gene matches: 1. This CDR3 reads CASSWGGYNEQFF. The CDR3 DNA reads TGTGCCAGCAGTTGGGGGGGGTACAATGAGCAGTTCTTC.

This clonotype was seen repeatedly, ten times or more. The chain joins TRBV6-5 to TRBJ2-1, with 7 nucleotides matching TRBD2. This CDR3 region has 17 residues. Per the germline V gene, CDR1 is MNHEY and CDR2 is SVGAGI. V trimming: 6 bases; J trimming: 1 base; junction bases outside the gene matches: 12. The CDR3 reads CASSLGRSFASYNEQFF. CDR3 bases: TGTGCCAGCAGCCTCGGGAGGAGCTTCGCATCCTACAATGAGCAGTTCTTC.